This T cell receptor beta chain was observed in a study of CD8 T cells in Susac syndrome. In germline, CDR1 is LNHDA, CDR2 SQIVND (reference sequence). The CDR3 is 14 amino acids. V lost 3 bases and J lost 1, with 9 bases in between. RNA, at about 0.5 to 1 ug, was reverse transcribed with random hexamers. Coverage of TCR beta CDR3 amplification by immunoSEQ multiplex PCR extended to 54 Vbeta and 13 Jbeta. One entry per CDR3 protein results from TCRdb running MiXCR on the immunoSEQ multiplex PCR reads. The table includes 150,000 to 200,000 distinct CDR3 sequences, less than 95% detected once. The sequence came from a human donor with multiple sclerosis. The sequencing sample was made of CD4+ T cells from PBMCs. The genes are TRBV19 and TRBJ1-2; D is unresolved. The CDR3, as DNA: TGTGCCAGTAGTATCGGCGGTAATAACTATGGCTACACCTTC. This gives the protein CASSIGGNNYGYTF.